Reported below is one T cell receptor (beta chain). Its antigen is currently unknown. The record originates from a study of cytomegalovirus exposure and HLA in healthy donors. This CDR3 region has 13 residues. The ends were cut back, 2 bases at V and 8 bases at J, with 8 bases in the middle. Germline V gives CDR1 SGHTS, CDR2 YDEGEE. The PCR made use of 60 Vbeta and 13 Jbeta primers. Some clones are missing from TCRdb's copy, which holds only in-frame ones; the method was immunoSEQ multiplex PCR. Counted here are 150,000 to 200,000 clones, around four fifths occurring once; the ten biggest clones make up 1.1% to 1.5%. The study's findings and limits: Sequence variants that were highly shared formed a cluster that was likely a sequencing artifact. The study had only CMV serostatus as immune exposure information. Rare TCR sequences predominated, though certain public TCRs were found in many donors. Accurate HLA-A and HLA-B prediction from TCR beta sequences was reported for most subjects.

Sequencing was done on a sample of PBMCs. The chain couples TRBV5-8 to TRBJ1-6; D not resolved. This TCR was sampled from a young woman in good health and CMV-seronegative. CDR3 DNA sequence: TGTGCCAGCAGCTTAAACCGCGATTCACCCCTCCACTTT. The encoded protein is CASSLNRDSPLHF.